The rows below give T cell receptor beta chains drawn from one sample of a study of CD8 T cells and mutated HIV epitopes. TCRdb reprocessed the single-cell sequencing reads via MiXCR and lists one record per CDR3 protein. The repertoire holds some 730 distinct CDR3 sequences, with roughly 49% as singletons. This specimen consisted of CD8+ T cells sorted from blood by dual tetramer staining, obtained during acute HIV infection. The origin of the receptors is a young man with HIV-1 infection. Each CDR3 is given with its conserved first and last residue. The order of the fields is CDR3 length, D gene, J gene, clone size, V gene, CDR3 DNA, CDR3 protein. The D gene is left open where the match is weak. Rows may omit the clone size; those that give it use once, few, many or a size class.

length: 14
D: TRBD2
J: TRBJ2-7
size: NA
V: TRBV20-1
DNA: TGCAGTGCTAGCGGAAGCGGGGGGACCTACGAGCAGTACTTC
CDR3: CSASGSGGTYEQYF

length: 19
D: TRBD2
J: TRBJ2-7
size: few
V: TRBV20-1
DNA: TGCAGTGCTCTCCTTCCCCTGGGACTAGCGGGAGGGATCATCTACGAGCAGTACTTC
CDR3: CSALLPLGLAGGIIYEQYF

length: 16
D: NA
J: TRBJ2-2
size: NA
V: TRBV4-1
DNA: TGCGCCAGCAGCCAATATGGGGCAGGGTATAACGGGGAGCTGTTTTTT
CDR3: CASSQYGAGYNGELFF

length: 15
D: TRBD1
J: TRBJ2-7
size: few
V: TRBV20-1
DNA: TGCAGTGCAGCCCCAAGGGGACAGGGGTCCTACGAGCAGTACTTC
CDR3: CSAAPRGQGSYEQYF

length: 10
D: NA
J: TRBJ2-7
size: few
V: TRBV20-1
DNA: TGCAGTGCCCCGGGTAGCGGGCAGTACTTC
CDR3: CSAPGSGQYF

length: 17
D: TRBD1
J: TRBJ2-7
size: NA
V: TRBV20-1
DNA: TGCAGTGCTAGCAGCCTCGTGACAGGGGCGCTCTCCTACGAGCAGTACTTC
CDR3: CSASSLVTGALSYEQYF

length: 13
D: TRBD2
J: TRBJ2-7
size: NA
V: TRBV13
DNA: TGTGCTACAACTAGCGGGGTTACCTACGAGCAGTACTTC
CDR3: CATTSGVTYEQYF

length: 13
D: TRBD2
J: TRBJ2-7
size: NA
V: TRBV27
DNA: TGTGCCAGCAGGGGAGGGCATACCTACGAGCAGTACTTC
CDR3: CASRGGHTYEQYF

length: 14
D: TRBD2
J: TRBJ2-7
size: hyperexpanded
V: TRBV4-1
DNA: TGCGCCAGCAGCCCGACTAGCGGGGTCTACGAGCAGTACTTC
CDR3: CASSPTSGVYEQYF

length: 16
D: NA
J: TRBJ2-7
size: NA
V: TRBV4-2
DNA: TGTGCCAGCAGCCAAGATGGGGCAGGGTATAACGGGGAGCTGTACTTC
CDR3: CASSQDGAGYNGELYF

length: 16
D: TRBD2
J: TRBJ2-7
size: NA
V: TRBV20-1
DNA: TGCAGTGCTAGAGTGCCTAGCGGGACAGCTACCTACGAGCAGTACTTC
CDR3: CSARVPSGTATYEQYF

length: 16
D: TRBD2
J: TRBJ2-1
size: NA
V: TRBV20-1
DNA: TGCAGTGCAGCCCCAAAGGGAGGGCTAGCGGTTCCTGAGCAGTTCTTC
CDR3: CSAAPKGGLAVPEQFF

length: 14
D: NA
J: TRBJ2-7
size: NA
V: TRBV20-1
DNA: TGCAGTGCCCCGGGTAGCGCCCACTCCTACGAGCAGTACTTC
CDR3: CSAPGSAHSYEQYF

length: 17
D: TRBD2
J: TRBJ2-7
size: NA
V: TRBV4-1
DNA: TGCGCCAGCAGCCACAAAGAACTAGCGGGGGGGTACTATGGGCAGTACTTC
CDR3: CASSHKELAGGYYGQYF

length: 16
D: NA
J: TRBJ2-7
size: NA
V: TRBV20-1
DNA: TGCAGTGGCTCCAGCCCTCCGGGGGCTACCATATACGAGCAGTACTTC
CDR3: CSGSSPPGATIYEQYF

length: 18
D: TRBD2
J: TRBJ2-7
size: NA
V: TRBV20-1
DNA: TGCAGTGCTCTCCTTCCCCCGGGACTAGCGGGGGGGTACTACGAGCAGTACTTC
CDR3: CSALLPPGLAGGYYEQYF

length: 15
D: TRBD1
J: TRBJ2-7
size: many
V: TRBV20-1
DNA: TGCAGTTTCCCGACGGGACAGGGGGCGACCTACGAGCAGTACTTC
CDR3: CSFPTGQGATYEQYF

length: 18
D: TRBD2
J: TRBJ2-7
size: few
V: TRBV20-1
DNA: TGCAGTGCTACCCCCACGGGACTAGCGGGGATGAGCTCCTACGAGCAGTACTTC
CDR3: CSATPTGLAGMSSYEQYF

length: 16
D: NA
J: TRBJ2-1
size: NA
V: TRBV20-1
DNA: TGCAGTGCTAGCCCCCCTAGCGCCCACTCCTACAATGAGCAGTTCTTC
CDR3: CSASPPSAHSYNEQFF

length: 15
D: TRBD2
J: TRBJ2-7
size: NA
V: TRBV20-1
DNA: TGCAGTGCTAGCCCCCCTAGCGGGGTTACCTACGAGCAGTACTTC
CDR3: CSASPPSGVTYEQYF

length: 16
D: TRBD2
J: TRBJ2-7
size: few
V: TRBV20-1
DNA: TGCAGTGCTAGGTCGAGCCAGGGAGGGACTGTGTACGAGCAGTACTTC
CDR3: CSARSSQGGTVYEQYF

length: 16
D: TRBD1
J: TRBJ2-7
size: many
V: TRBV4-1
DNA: TGCGCCAGCAGCCAAATAACCGGGACAGGGATCTACGAGCAGTACTTC
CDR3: CASSQITGTGIYEQYF

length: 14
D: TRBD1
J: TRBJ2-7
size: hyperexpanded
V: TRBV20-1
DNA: TGCAGTTTCCCGACGGGACAGGGGTCCTACGAGCAGTACTTC
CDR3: CSFPTGQGSYEQYF

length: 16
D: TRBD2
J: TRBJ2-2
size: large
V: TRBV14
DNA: TGTGCCAGCAGCCAATGGGAAGCGGGGGGCACCGGGGAGCTGTTTTTT
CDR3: CASSQWEAGGTGELFF

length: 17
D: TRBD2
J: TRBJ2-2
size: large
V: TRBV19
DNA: TGTGCCAGTAGGGTGGTAGCGGGCAGCGCGAACACCGGGGAGCTGTTTTTT
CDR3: CASRVVAGSANTGELFF

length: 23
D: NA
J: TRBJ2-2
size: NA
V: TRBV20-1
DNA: NA
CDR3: CSAPGQGATYEQYFGPGTGELFF

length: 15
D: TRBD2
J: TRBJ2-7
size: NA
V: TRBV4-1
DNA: TGCGCCAGCAGCCCGACTAGCGGGACCACCTACGAGCAGTACTTC
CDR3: CASSPTSGTTYEQYF

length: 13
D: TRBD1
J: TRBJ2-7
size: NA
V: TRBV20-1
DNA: TGCAGTGCCCCGGGACAGGCGACCCACGAGCAGTACTTC
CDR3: CSAPGQATHEQYF

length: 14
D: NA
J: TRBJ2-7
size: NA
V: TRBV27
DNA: TGTGCCAGCCCTCCGGGAGCTCACACCTACGAGCAGTACTTC
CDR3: CASPPGAHTYEQYF

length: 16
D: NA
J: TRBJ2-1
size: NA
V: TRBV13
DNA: TGTGCCAGCAGCTTAGTCATGATACATGGGGACAATGAGCAGTTCTTC
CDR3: CASSLVMIHGDNEQFF

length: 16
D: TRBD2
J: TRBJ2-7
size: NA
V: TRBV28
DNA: TGTGCCAGCAGTTTATCCCCGGGAGGGATCATCTACGAGCAGTACTTC
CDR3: CASSLSPGGIIYEQYF

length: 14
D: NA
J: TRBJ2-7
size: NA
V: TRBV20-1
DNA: TGCAGTGCTAGCCCTAAGGCGGTGAGCTCCGAGCAGTACTTC
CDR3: CSASPKAVSSEQYF

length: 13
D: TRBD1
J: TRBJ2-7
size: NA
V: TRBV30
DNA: TGTGCCCCGGGACAGGGGGCGACCTACGAGCAGTACTTC
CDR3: CAPGQGATYEQYF

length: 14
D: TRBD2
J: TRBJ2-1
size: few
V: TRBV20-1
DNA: TGCAGTGCCACCCCGGGACTAGCGGTTCCTGAGCAGTTCTTC
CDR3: CSATPGLAVPEQFF

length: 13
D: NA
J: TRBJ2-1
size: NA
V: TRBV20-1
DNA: TGCAGTGCTCCCGGCTCTGGGGACAATGAGCAGTTCTTC
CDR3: CSAPGSGDNEQFF

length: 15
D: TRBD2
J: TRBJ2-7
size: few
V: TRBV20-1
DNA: TGCAGTGCAGCCCCAAGGGGAGGGATCATCTACGAGCAGTACTTC
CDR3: CSAAPRGGIIYEQYF

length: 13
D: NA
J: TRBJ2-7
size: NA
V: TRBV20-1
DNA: TGCAGTGCTAGGTCGAGCCATTCCTACGAGCAGTACTTC
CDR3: CSARSSHSYEQYF

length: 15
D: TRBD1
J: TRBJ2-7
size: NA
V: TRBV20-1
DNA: TGCAGTGCCCACACCGCCGGACAGGGGACCTACGAGCAGTACTTC
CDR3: CSAHTAGQGTYEQYF

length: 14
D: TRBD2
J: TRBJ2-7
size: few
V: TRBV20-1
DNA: TGCAGTGCCGGGACTAGCGCCCACTCCTACGAGCAGTACTTC
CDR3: CSAGTSAHSYEQYF

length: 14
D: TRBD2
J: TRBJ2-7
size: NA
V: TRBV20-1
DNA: TGCAGTGCCCCGGAAGCGGGGGGATTCTACGAGCAGTACTTC
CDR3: CSAPEAGGFYEQYF

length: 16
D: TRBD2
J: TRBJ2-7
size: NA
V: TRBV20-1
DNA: TGCAGTGCCACCCCGGGACTAGCGGGGATGAGCTACGAGCAGTACTTC
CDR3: CSATPGLAGMSYEQYF

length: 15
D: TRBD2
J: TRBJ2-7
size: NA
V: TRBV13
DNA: TGTGCCAGCAGCCAAGTAGCGGGGGGGTACTACGAGCAGTACTTC
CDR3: CASSQVAGGYYEQYF

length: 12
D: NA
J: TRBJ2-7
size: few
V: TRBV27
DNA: TGTGCCAGCGCCCGAGGCACCGGGGAGCAGTACTTC
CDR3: CASARGTGEQYF

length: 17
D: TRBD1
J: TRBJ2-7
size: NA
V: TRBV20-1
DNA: TGCAGTGCTAGAGCCCCCCCCGGGACAGGGCTCTCCTACGAGCAGTACTTC
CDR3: CSARAPPGTGLSYEQYF

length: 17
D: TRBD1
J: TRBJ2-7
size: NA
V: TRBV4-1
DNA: TGCGCCAACAGCCAAGTATCCGGGACAGGGTTAACCTACGAGCAGTACTTC
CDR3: CANSQVSGTGLTYEQYF

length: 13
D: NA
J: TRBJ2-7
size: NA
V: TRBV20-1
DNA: TGCAGTGCTCCCAGCACCGGAATTGGCGAGCAGTACTTC
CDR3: CSAPSTGIGEQYF

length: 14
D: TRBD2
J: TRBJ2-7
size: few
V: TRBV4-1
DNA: TGCGCCAGCAGCCCGACTAGCGGATACTACGAGCAGTACTTC
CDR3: CASSPTSGYYEQYF

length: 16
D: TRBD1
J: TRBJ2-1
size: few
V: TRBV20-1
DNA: TGCAGTGCGGCAACAGGGGGCGGGCTAGCGGTTCCTGAGCAGTTCTTC
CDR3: CSAATGGGLAVPEQFF

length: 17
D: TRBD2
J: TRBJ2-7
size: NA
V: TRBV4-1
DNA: TGCGCCAGCAGCCACCAAGAACTAGCGGGGACCACCTACGAGCAGTACTTC
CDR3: CASSHQELAGTTYEQYF

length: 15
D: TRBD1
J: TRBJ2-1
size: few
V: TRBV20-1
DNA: TGCAGTGCCCCGGGACAGGGGGCATCCTACAATGAGCAGTTCTTC
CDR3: CSAPGQGASYNEQFF

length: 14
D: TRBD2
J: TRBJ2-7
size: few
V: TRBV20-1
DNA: TGCAGTGCCACCCCGGGACTAGCGACCTACGAGCAGTACTTC
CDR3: CSATPGLATYEQYF

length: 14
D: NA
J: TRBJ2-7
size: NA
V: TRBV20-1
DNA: TGCAGTTTCCCGACGGGGGGCCCCACCTACGAGCAGTACTTC
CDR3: CSFPTGGPTYEQYF

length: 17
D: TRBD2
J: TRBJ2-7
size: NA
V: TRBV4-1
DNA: TGCGCCAGCAGCCACCAAGAACTAGCGGGGGCGACCTACGAGCAGTACTTC
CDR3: CASSHQELAGATYEQYF

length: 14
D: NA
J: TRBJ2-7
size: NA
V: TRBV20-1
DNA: TGCAGTGCTAGCGGCCGGGGCCATTCCTACGAGCAGTACTTC
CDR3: CSASGRGHSYEQYF

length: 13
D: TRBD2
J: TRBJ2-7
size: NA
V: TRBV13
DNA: TGTGCCCCCGGAAGCGGGGGGACCTACGAGCAGTACTTC
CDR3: CAPGSGGTYEQYF